This TCR beta chain was identified during a study of T cells in Graves' hyperthyroidism and ophthalmopathy. The source of the PBMCs was 10 ml of fresh peripheral blood. Germline CDR1 reads MNHNS; CDR2 reads SASEGT. Trimming left V 10 bases short and J 1 base short, with 13 bases between. The CDR3 length is 13 residues. There are many counts of this clonotype. RNA transcripts gave rise to amplified TCR beta CDR3 regions. HTBI primers were the set used in a first-round RT-PCR of the TCR CDR3. TCRdb re-called the multiplex PCR reads with MiXCR, one entry per CDR3 protein. The table includes 400,000 to 600,000 distinct CDR3 sequences, roughly 15% detected once.

The specimen sequenced was blood. This chain links TRBV6-1 with TRBJ2-5; D unclear. This receptor was taken from a woman aged 25 to 39 with Graves' ophthalmopathy. The CDR3: CAIRALLQETQYF. CDR3 nucleotides: TGTGCCATCCGGGCCCTACTCCAAGAGACCCAGTACTTC.